These 19 T cell receptor beta chains originate from one sample sequenced in a study of patients and donors after allogeneic stem cell transplantation. Each CDR3 protein is one row after TCRdb ran MiXCR on the RT-PCR reads. Among about 19,000 distinct CDR3 sequences listed, roughly 4.5% were seen once. Input material: blood, either unsorted or a sorted T cell fraction (not recorded which). All receptors derive from a human donor who was either an allogeneic HSCT recipient or a stem cell or donor lymphocyte infusion donor (not recorded which). It is not recorded whose cells these are; they may come from a transplant donor.

The V and J genes are TRBV29-1 and TRBJ1-2, with a possible D match to TRBD1 (5 bases). The CDR3 is made up of 14 amino acids. V dropped 7 bases and J dropped 3 bases, with 18 bases sitting between them. The V gene's germline CDR1 is SQVTM and CDR2 ANQGSEA. In DNA, the CDR3 is TGCAGCGCCGAAGAGGATGAGGGGTACTATGGCTACACCTTC. Amino acids: CSAEEDEGYYGYTF.

The V and J genes are TRBV7-9 and TRBJ1-1; maybe TRBD1 (5 bases). Germline V CDR1 and CDR2: SEHNR, FQNEAQ (reference sequence). The CDR3 extends over 16 amino acids. V dropped 5 bases and J dropped 0 bases, with 16 bases sitting between them. CDR3 residues: CASSPTPQGMNTEAFF. As DNA, the CDR3 is TGTGCCAGCAGCCCCACCCCCCAGGGTATGAACACTGAAGCTTTCTTT.

This chain uses TRBV9 with TRBJ2-7; 7 positions agree with TRBD2. The trim removed 3 bases at V and 2 bases at J, leaving 2 bases unmatched. The CDR3 has 13 amino acids. CDR1 SGDLS and CDR2 YYNGEE come from the germline V gene. CDR3 nucleotide sequence: TGTGCCAGCAGCGCGCGGGGGACCTACGAGCAGTACTTC. It is translated as CASSARGTYEQYF.

The table lists this clonotype with a few counts. The chain carries TRBV7-9 and TRBJ1-5, with TRBD1 as a possible D gene (6 bases). Germline V lookup: CDR1 SEHNR, CDR2 FQNEAQ (reference sequence). The length of the CDR3 is 16 residues. V lost 1 base, J lost 4 bases, and 14 bases lay in between. In DNA form, the CDR3 reads TGTGCCAGCAGCTTAGGGGCAGGGGAATATAATCAGCCCCAGCATTTT. Amino acids: CASSLGAGEYNQPQHF.

This clonotype was seen a few times. V usage is TRBV19 and J usage is TRBJ2-7; 9 nucleotides agree with TRBD1. The CDR3 sequence is 14 residues long. J lost 4 bases, V lost 3 bases, and 4 bases had no gene match. The germline CDR1 and CDR2 sequences are LNHDA and SQIVND (reference sequence). The chain's CDR3 is CASSIWTGVYEQYF. CDR3 in DNA: TGTGCCAGTAGTATCTGGACAGGGGTTTACGAGCAGTACTTC.

This clonotype is deemed medium-sized. This sequence joins TRBV2 and TRBJ2-1; 7 nucleotides align to TRBD2. V lost 2 bases, J lost 3 bases, and 13 bases stayed unmatched. Germline V gives CDR1 SNHLY, CDR2 FYNNEI. This CDR3 is 18 amino acids long. CDR3 bases: TGTGCCAGCAGTGAATGGTTGTCGTGGCTAGCGGACTACAATGAGCAGTTCTTC. Amino acids: CASSEWLSWLADYNEQFF.

This clonotype was seen ten or more times. This rearrangement joins TRBV7-9 to TRBJ2-7, with 7 bases matching TRBD1. This CDR3 region has 15 residues. Unmatched junction bases numbered 3, after V lost 1 base and J lost 0 bases. The germline CDR1 and CDR2 sequences are SEHNR and FQNEAQ (reference sequence). The CDR3 nucleotides read TGTGCCAGCAGCTTAGAGGGGGCATACTCCTACGAGCAGTACTTC. Amino acids: CASSLEGAYSYEQYF.

The chain employs TRBV12-3 or TRBV12-4 and TRBJ2-7, with D tentatively TRBD1 or TRBD2 (5 bases each). This CDR3 spans 14 amino acids. V gave up 6 bases and J gave up 4 bases, with 16 bases separating them. CDR3 DNA: TGTGCCAGCAGAACCGGGACCCGGGGATACGAGCAGTACTTC. It is translated as CASRTGTRGYEQYF.

This clonotype was recorded at least ten times. The chain is built from TRBV20-1 and TRBJ2-7; D unclear. Trimming cost V 0 bases and J 2 bases, with 11 bases left between them. The CDR3 has 14 amino acids. Germline V gives CDR1 DFQATT, CDR2 SNEGSKA (reference sequence). The CDR3 coding sequence is TGCAGTGCTAGAGATTTGAGGAACACCTACGAGCAGTACTTC. It encodes CSARDLRNTYEQYF.

This clonotype was counted between two and nine times. The V and J genes are TRBV20-1 and TRBJ2-2; unclear D gene. The germline V gene has CDR1 DFQATT and CDR2 SNEGSKA (reference sequence). This CDR3 contains 13 residues. The V gene lost 6 bases and the J gene lost 3 bases, with 11 bases spanning the gap. CDR3 bases: TGCAGTGCGCCGGAGAGGCACACCGGGGAGCTGTTTTTT. Protein sequence: CSAPERHTGELFF.

To note about this clonotype: One end of the junction is discordant with germline, which a read error may explain. The chain couples TRBV19 to TRBJ1-5; no definite D call. In germline, CDR1 is LNHDA, CDR2 SQIVND (reference sequence). The CDR3 runs to 16 residues. CDR3 sequence reads: CASSIGAASSIQPQHF. CDR3 nucleotides: TGTGCCAGTAGTATAGGGGCGGCTAGCAGCATTCAGCCCCAGCATTTT.

This clonotype was recorded many times. V usage is TRBV11-3 and J usage is TRBJ2-7, with TRBD1 identical over 7 bases. The CDR3 covers 14 residues. The V segment lost 5 bases and the J segment 2 bases; nucleotides outside the gene matches: 6. Per germline, CDR1 SGHNT and CDR2 YENEEA. The CDR3 loop is CASSHGQATYEQYF. The CDR3 DNA sequence: TGTGCCAGCAGCCATGGACAGGCAACCTACGAGCAGTACTTC. Together with reference TRBV11-3 and TRBJ2-7, the CDR3 gives the full variable domain: EAGVVQSPRYKIIEKKQPVAFWCNPISGHNTLYWYLQNLGQGPELLIRYENEEAVDDSQLPKDRFSAERLKGVDSTLKIQPAELGDSAVYLCASSHGQATYEQYFGPGTRLTVT.

This clonotype showed up many times. The V call is TRBV20-1, the J call TRBJ1-1; D call uncertain. V was trimmed by 1 base and J by 1 base, leaving 10 bases between them. The CDR3 covers 14 residues. CDR1 is DFQATT, CDR2 SNEGSKA, per germline (reference sequence). The CDR3 coding sequence is TGCAGTGCTAGAGTAACGATTAAGAACACTGAAGCTTTCTTT. Encoded protein: CSARVTIKNTEAFF.

The chain uses TRBV20-1 and TRBJ2-2; D assignment may be TRBD1 or TRBD2 (5 bases each). The germline V gene encodes CDR1 DFQATT and CDR2 SNEGSKA (reference sequence). The CDR3 sequence is 19 residues long. Trimming removed 0 bases at V and 2 bases at J, with 22 bases between. The chain's CDR3 is CSARDPRDLMWGNTGELFF. In DNA form, the CDR3 reads TGCAGTGCTAGAGATCCTCGGGACCTAATGTGGGGAAACACCGGGGAGCTGTTTTTT.

This clonotype appeared many times. This chain connects TRBV7-2 to TRBJ1-4; TRBD1 matches 7 bases. Per germline, CDR1 SGHTA and CDR2 FQGNSA. V shed 5 bases, J shed 8 bases, and the junction held 8 bases outside the gene matches. This CDR3 is built from 14 residues. CDR3 DNA sequence: TGTGCCAGCAGCCGACAGGGAGCAAGAGAAAAACTGTTTTTT. Protein: CASSRQGAREKLFF.

This clonotype was counted between two and nine times. The junction and the germline gene differ at one end; a read error may be behind it. The chain links TRBV7-9 to TRBJ1-5; possible D gene TRBD1, 6 bases. The CDR3 sequence is 13 residues long. Germline CDR1 reads SEHNR; CDR2 reads FQNEAQ (reference sequence). CDR3 nucleotide sequence: TGTTCCAGCAGCACGGGACATAATCAGCCCCAGCATTTT. It specifies CSSSTGHNQPQHF. The whole variable domain, remainder taken from reference TRBV7-9 and TRBJ1-5, is DTGVSQNPRHKITKRGQNVTFRCDPISEHNRLYWYRQTLGQGPEFLTYFQNEAQLEKSRLLSDRFSAERPKGSFSTLEIQRTEQGDSAMYLCSSSTGHNQPQHFGDGTRLSIL.

The rearrangement uses TRBV5-1 and TRBJ2-2; TRBD1 agrees at 7 bases. V was clipped by 5 bases and J by 0 bases; unmatched bases: 4. Germline assignment: CDR1 SGHRS and CDR2 YFSETQ. The CDR3 runs 15 residues. The CDR3 nucleotides are TGCGCCAGCAGGCGACAGGGTGCGAACACCGGGGAGCTGTTTTTT. It codes for CASRRQGANTGELFF. Variable domain in full (rest from reference TRBV5-1 and TRBJ2-2): KAGVTQTPRYLIKTRGQQVTLSCSPISGHRSVSWYQQTPGQGLQFLFEYFSETQRNKGNFPGRFSGRQFSNSRSEMNVSTLELGDSALYLCASRRQGANTGELFFGEGSRLTVL.

There are a few counts of this clonotype. The J gene is TRBJ2-7, the V gene TRBV9; 7 bases are shared with TRBD2. This CDR3 contains 13 residues. The germline V gene encodes CDR1 SGDLS and CDR2 YYNGEE. Unmatched junction bases numbered 5, after V lost 1 base and J lost 7 bases. The CDR3 DNA reads TGTGCCAGCAGCGTAAGTCCAGCGGGAGAGCAGTACTTC. Its translation is CASSVSPAGEQYF.

The CDR3 DNA reads TGTGCCACCAGTGATGAGGCATATGGCTACACCTTC. Amino acids: CATSDEAYGYTF. The chain joins TRBV24-1 to TRBJ1-2; D unclear. The ends were cut back, 3 bases at V and 5 bases at J, with 6 bases in the middle. The germline gives CDR1 KGHDR, CDR2 SFDVKD. CDR3 length equals 12 residues.